The 30 T cell receptor beta chains in this list originate from one sample, sequenced in a study of CXCR3-negative and CXCR3-positive naive CD8 T cells. Study-level findings and limits: More hydrophobic TRB CDR3s occurred in CXCR3-positive than in CXCR3-negative naive cells.

Via 5' RACE with UMI labels, TRB cDNA libraries were prepared. No DNA is given; TCRdb re-called the 5' RACE reads and lists each CDR3 protein once. In total, the table holds 50,000 to 65,000 distinct CDR3 sequences. These TCRs are of unknown antigen specificity. The sample was naive CXCR3+ CD8+ T cells from blood. Subset in this sample: CD45RO-CCR7+CD27+CD95- naive CD8+ T cells expressing CXCR3 (TNR3+). The receptors here all came from a human donor in good health. Some clones in this sample may be carry-over from other donors' samples.

This rearrangement joins TRBV4-1 to TRBJ2-7; TCRdb designates TRBD1, a call that cannot be tested without DNA. The germline V gene has CDR1 MGHRA and CDR2 YSYEKL. The CDR3 totals 15 residues. The CDR3 spells CASSQRTGGPYEQYF.

The chain has TRBV5-1 and TRBJ2-2; TCRdb's D gene call, TRBD2, goes unchecked for lack of DNA. In germline, CDR1 is SGHRS, CDR2 YFSETQ. CDR3 length equals 14 residues. The CDR3 loop is CASSDSGGTGELFF. Together with reference TRBV5-1 and TRBJ2-2, the CDR3 gives the full variable domain: KAGVTQTPRYLIKTRGQQVTLSCSPISGHRSVSWYQQTPGQGLQFLFEYFSETQRNKGNFPGRFSGRQFSNSRSEMNVSTLELGDSALYLCASSDSGGTGELFFGEGSRLTVL.

The V call is TRBV20-1, the J call TRBJ2-1; with no DNA, the TCRdb D assignment of TRBD1 cannot be verified. The CDR3 contains 14 residues. Per germline, CDR1 DFQATT and CDR2 SNEGSKA (reference sequence). The chain's CDR3 is CSAKGRESDNEQFF.

V and J are TRBV4-3 and TRBJ2-1; the TCRdb D gene call, TRBD2, has no DNA to confirm it. The V gene's germline CDR1 is LGHNA and CDR2 YSLEER. The CDR3 runs 14 residues. The CDR3 loop reads CASSQDPLENEQFF.

V gene TRBV29-1 combines with J gene TRBJ1-5. The germline V gene encodes CDR1 SQVTM and CDR2 ANQGSEA. The CDR3 loop spans 14 amino acids. CDR3 residues: CSVEVDGSNQPQHF. Full variable domain (missing parts from reference TRBV29-1 and TRBJ1-5): SAVISQKPSRDICQRGTSLTIQCQVDSQVTMMFWYRQQPGQSLTLIATANQGSEATYESGFVIDKFPISRPNLTFSTLTVSNMSPEDSSIYLCSVEVDGSNQPQHFGDGTRLSIL.

The chain carries TRBV25-1 and TRBJ2-3. Per the germline V gene, CDR1 is MGHDK and CDR2 is SYGVNS. The CDR3 is 11 amino acids. The CDR3 here is CASRIADTQYF.

The rearrangement joins TRBV27 to TRBJ2-3. Germline V gene lookup returns CDR1 MNHEY and CDR2 SMNVEV (reference sequence). The CDR3 runs 11 residues. The CDR3 reads CASASSDTQYF.

This chain connects TRBV7-9 to TRBJ2-5; TCRdb selects TRBD2, and the lack of DNA leaves this call unchecked. The germline V gene encodes CDR1 SEHNR and CDR2 FQNEAQ (reference sequence). The CDR3 spans 15 residues. The CDR3 sequence is CASSTPRGGKETQYF. The entire variable domain, with the rest obtained from reference TRBV7-9 and TRBJ2-5, is as follows: DTGVSQNPRHKITKRGQNVTFRCDPISEHNRLYWYRQTLGQGPEFLTYFQNEAQLEKSRLLSDRFSAERPKGSFSTLEIQRTEQGDSAMYLCASSTPRGGKETQYFGPGTRLLVL.

The gene calls are TRBV4-2 and TRBJ2-3. CDR1 LGHNA and CDR2 YNFKEQ come from the germline V gene. CDR3 length: 15 amino acids. The CDR3 region is CASSLREVATDTQYF.

The chain joins TRBV28 to TRBJ2-3; TCRdb picks TRBD1, but there is no DNA to check that call. Germline V gene data show CDR1 as MDHEN and CDR2 as SYDVKM. The CDR3 is made up of 16 amino acids. CDR3 sequence reads: CATTRADRGLADTQYF.

The genes are TRBV6-5 and TRBJ2-7; the D call of TRBD1 rests on TCRdb alone, since no DNA is present to check it. The germline gives CDR1 MNHEY, CDR2 SVGAGI. The CDR3 extends over 16 amino acids. The CDR3 region is CASRQIQGTLSYEQYF.

This rearrangement joins TRBV6-5 to TRBJ2-2; lacking DNA, the TRBD2 call made by TCRdb goes unchecked. The length of the CDR3 is 17 residues. Germline V gene lookup returns CDR1 MNHEY and CDR2 SVGAGI. The chain's CDR3 is CASSYSLAGGNTGELFF.

The V and J genes are TRBV5-1 and TRBJ1-2. The CDR3 sequence is 13 residues long. The V gene's germline CDR1 is SGHRS and CDR2 YFSETQ. The CDR3 spells CASSLAKDYGYTF.

The V and J genes are TRBV6-5 and TRBJ2-3; TCRdb returns TRBD1, unconfirmable since there is no DNA. Germline CDR1 reads MNHEY; CDR2 reads SVGAGI. The CDR3 length is 16 residues. The CDR3 loop reads CASSYRTGTSTDTQYF.

The rearrangement uses TRBV28 and TRBJ2-2. Germline assignment: CDR1 MDHEN and CDR2 SYDVKM. The CDR3 sequence is 14 residues long. The CDR3 sequence: CASSVTANTGELFF.

The chain uses TRBV4-2 and TRBJ2-1. This CDR3 contains 11 residues. Germline assignment: CDR1 LGHNA and CDR2 YNFKEQ. CDR3: CASSHGGEQFF.

The gene calls are TRBV2 and TRBJ2-7; TCRdb's D call, TRBD1, is unchecked because there is no DNA. The CDR3 contains 13 residues. Germline CDR1 and CDR2: SNHLY and FYNNEI. The CDR3 loop is CASSGTDHYEQYF.

The rearrangement uses TRBV4-1 and TRBJ2-2. The CDR3 is 15 amino acids. The V gene's germline CDR1 is MGHRA and CDR2 YSYEKL. The CDR3 here is CASSPPGANTGELFF.

This CDR3 reads CASGGVSYEQYF. The chain links TRBV2 to TRBJ2-7; the D gene TCRdb calls, TRBD2, cannot be checked with no DNA. Germline CDR1 reads SNHLY; CDR2 reads FYNNEI. This CDR3 comprises 12 residues.

This chain links TRBV7-6 with TRBJ1-4; TCRdb designates TRBD1, a call that cannot be tested without DNA. Germline loops: CDR1 SGHVS, CDR2 FNYEAQ. The CDR3 has 15 residues. CDR3 region: CASSSWTGPNEKLFF.

This chain joins TRBV7-3 and TRBJ2-1; checking the TCRdb D call of TRBD1 is not possible without DNA. The germline gives CDR1 SGHTA, CDR2 FQGTGA. This CDR3 region has 18 residues. The CDR3 region is CASSLLPGTVDSYNEQFF.

Here the CDR3 reads CASVPISVNEQYF. The V and J genes are TRBV5-1 and TRBJ2-7; TCRdb reports TRBD1, a call that lacks DNA to check it against. Germline loops: CDR1 SGHRS, CDR2 YFSETQ. The CDR3 is 13 amino acids.

The chain uses TRBV2 and TRBJ2-1. The CDR3 contains 13 residues. Germline CDR1 reads SNHLY; CDR2 reads FYNNEI. This CDR3 is CASSEGLAYEQFF. Variable domain in full (rest from reference TRBV2 and TRBJ2-1): EPEVTQTPSHQVTQMGQEVILRCVPISNHLYFYWYRQILGQKVEFLVSFYNNEISEKSEIFDDQFSVERPDGSNFTLKIRSTKLEDSAMYFCASSEGLAYEQFFGPGTRLTVL.

This CDR3 reads CASSLPPHLNTEAFF. The chain is built from TRBV27 and TRBJ1-1; the TCRdb call, TRBD1, lacks DNA for checking. The germline CDR1 and CDR2 sequences are MNHEY and SMNVEV (reference sequence). The CDR3 loop spans 15 amino acids.

The J gene is TRBJ2-2, the V gene TRBV28. Germline CDR1 MDHEN, CDR2 SYDVKM. The CDR3 is 13 residues long. CDR3 region: CASSFRETGELFF.

This rearrangement joins TRBV5-1 to TRBJ2-1; TCRdb selects TRBD1, and the lack of DNA leaves this call unchecked. The CDR3 consists of 12 residues. Germline V CDR1 and CDR2: SGHRS, YFSETQ. This chain's CDR3 is CASSLGGNEQFF.

The chain combines TRBV11-2 with TRBJ2-3; TCRdb lists TRBD2, though no DNA is available to test this call. Germline CDR1 SGHAT, CDR2 FQNNGV. The CDR3 is made up of 15 amino acids. CDR3 amino acids: CASSLSGGITDTQYF.

This sequence joins TRBV28 and TRBJ2-5; there is no DNA to check the TCRdb D call of TRBD1. The germline V gene encodes CDR1 MDHEN and CDR2 SYDVKM. This CDR3 spans 19 amino acids. The CDR3 sequence: CASSLSPRMSGDLQETQYF.

The CDR3 sequence is CASSPPSGDYTSRTSPLHF. This chain links TRBV7-9 with TRBJ1-6. Per germline, CDR1 SEHNR and CDR2 FQNEAQ (reference sequence). This CDR3 is 19 amino acids long. The full variable domain, in which reference TRBV7-9 and TRBJ1-6 provide the parts outside the CDR3, is DTGVSQNPRHKITKRGQNVTFRCDPISEHNRLYWYRQTLGQGPEFLTYFQNEAQLEKSRLLSDRFSAERPKGSFSTLEIQRTEQGDSAMYLCASSPPSGDYTSRTSPLHFGNGTRLTVT.

This chain uses TRBV19 with TRBJ2-7; TCRdb indicates TRBD1, and absent DNA this call remains unverified. The germline V gene encodes CDR1 LNHDA and CDR2 SQIVND (reference sequence). This CDR3 region has 15 residues. The chain's CDR3 is CASSSPDRGPYEQYF.